Each of the 30 T cell receptor beta chains below was sequenced from the same sample in a study of T cells after yellow fever vaccination. TCRdb analysed the 5' RACE reads with MiXCR anew, one entry per CDR3 protein. This sample yields approximately 510,000 distinct CDR3 sequences, of which around a fifth are seen a single time; about 15% belongs to the top ten. The starting material was PBMCs, obtained roughly 23 days after the first yellow fever vaccination. The receptors were gathered from a man aged 18-30 years who received the YFV17D yellow fever vaccine.

The chain joins TRBV5-6 to TRBJ1-1; D gene unclear. Per germline, CDR1 SGHDT and CDR2 YYEEEE. This CDR3 region has 13 residues. The ends were cut back, 3 bases at V and 6 bases at J, with 12 bases in the middle. This chain's CDR3 is CASSSIPGAEAFF. The CDR3, as DNA: TGTGCCAGCAGCTCCATTCCCGGCGCTGAAGCTTTCTTT.

This clonotype was counted a few times. The chain is built from TRBV6-2 or TRBV6-3 and TRBJ2-3; maybe TRBD1 (6 bases). Germline V gives CDR1 MNHEY, CDR2 SVGEGT. V was trimmed by 7 bases and J by 4 bases, leaving 12 bases between them. The CDR3 covers 13 residues. The CDR3 bases are TGTGCCAGCACGGACAGATCAGCAGATACGCAGTATTTT. This translates into CASTDRSADTQYF.

This clonotype turned up a few times. V and J are TRBV10-3 and TRBJ2-3; possible D gene TRBD2, 6 bases. The V gene lost 6 bases and the J gene lost 3 bases, with 10 bases spanning the gap. Germline loops: CDR1 ENHRY, CDR2 SYGVKD. CDR3 size: 13 residues. The CDR3 protein is CAIREGSTDTQYF. The DNA of the CDR3 is TGTGCCATCAGGGAGGGGTCTACAGATACGCAGTATTTT.

The chain carries TRBV20-1 and TRBJ2-5; D gene ambiguous. V was pared by 1 base and J by 5 bases, with 11 bases between. This CDR3 comprises 13 residues. Germline V gene sequence: CDR1 DFQATT, CDR2 SNEGSKA (reference sequence). This CDR3 is CSARVQPVETQYF. In DNA form, the CDR3 reads TGCAGTGCTAGAGTCCAGCCGGTCGAGACCCAGTACTTC.

V and J are TRBV5-1 and TRBJ2-6; the match to TRBD1 covers 9 bases. This CDR3 has 19 amino acids. CDR1 and CDR2 from the germline V gene are SGHRS and YFSETQ. V lost 2 bases and J lost 1; bases outside the gene matches: 10. The CDR3 DNA reads as TGCGCCAGCAGCTTTAGCCCCCTACAGGGGGCGTCTGGGGCCAACGTCCTGACTTTC. Residues: CASSFSPLQGASGANVLTF.

This rearrangement joins TRBV5-1 to TRBJ1-5, with 9 nucleotides matching TRBD1. The length of the CDR3 is 16 residues. Trimming removed 4 bases from V and 0 bases from J; junction bases left unmatched: 5. Germline loops: CDR1 SGHRS, CDR2 YFSETQ. The CDR3 DNA is TGCGCCAGCAGCCCGACAGGGGGTTTTAGCAATCAGCCCCAGCATTTT. Translating it yields CASSPTGGFSNQPQHF.

The sample holds a few counts of this clonotype. The J gene is TRBJ2-1, the V gene TRBV20-1; 9 bases fit TRBD2. The CDR3 runs 13 residues. Per germline, CDR1 DFQATT and CDR2 SNEGSKA (reference sequence). This CDR3 reads CRGVGLAGNEQFF. CDR3 nucleotides: TGCAGGGGGGTGGGGCTAGCGGGGAATGAGCAGTTCTTC.

The genes are TRBV29-1 and TRBJ2-5; possibly TRBD1 for D (5 bases). Germline V gene sequence: CDR1 SQVTM, CDR2 ANQGSEA. Between the trimmed V and J ends, which lost 3 bases and 7 bases, there was a span of 15 bases. The CDR3 length is 13 residues. The CDR3, as DNA: TGCAGCGTTGACTTCGGACCCCAGGGGACCCAGTACTTC. This encodes CSVDFGPQGTQYF. The full variable domain, rest sourced from reference TRBV29-1 and TRBJ2-5, is SAVISQKPSRDICQRGTSLTIQCQVDSQVTMMFWYRQQPGQSLTLIATANQGSEATYESGFVIDKFPISRPNLTFSTLTVSNMSPEDSSIYLCSVDFGPQGTQYFGPGTRLLVL.

The gene calls are TRBV7-8 and TRBJ1-1; D is perhaps TRBD1 (6 bases). The CDR3 runs to 14 residues. Deletions cut 4 bases from V and 5 bases from J, with 14 bases between. CDR1 and CDR2 from the germline V gene are SGHVS and FQNEAQ. CDR3 loop: CASSSGWGLTEAFF. The CDR3 DNA follows: TGTGCCAGCAGCTCGGGATGGGGGCTGACTGAAGCTTTCTTT.

The CDR3 region is CASKTRQGNYGYTF. The CDR3 bases are TGTGCCAGCAAAACGCGTCAGGGAAACTATGGCTACACCTTC. This rearrangement joins TRBV6-1 to TRBJ1-2; D might be TRBD1 (5 bases). Germline CDR1 is MNHNS and CDR2 is SASEGT. This CDR3 contains 14 residues. Deletions cut 7 bases from V and 2 bases from J, with 14 bases between.

The chain links TRBV25-1 to TRBJ1-6; 9 bases are shared with TRBD1. The J segment lost 9 bases and the V segment lost 6 bases, leaving 15 bases of the junction unmatched. Germline V lookup: CDR1 MGHDK, CDR2 SYGVNS. The CDR3 runs 17 residues. The CDR3 sequence is CASRPGTGTIEISPLHF. For the CDR3, the DNA is TGTGCCAGCAGACCCGGGACAGGGACGATAGAAATTTCACCCCTCCACTTT. The full variable domain, with the rest looked up from reference TRBV25-1 and TRBJ1-6, is EADIYQTPRYLVIGTGKKITLECSQTMGHDKMYWYQQDPGMELHLIHYSYGVNSTEKGDLSSESTVSRIRTEHFPLTLESARPSHTSQYLCASRPGTGTIEISPLHFGNGTRLTVT.

This clonotype was seen repeatedly, ten times or more. This sequence joins TRBV20-1 and TRBJ2-1, with 12 bases that match TRBD2. The CDR3 sequence is 14 residues long. V dropped 5 bases and J dropped 7; count of bases not matched to a gene: 6. CDR1 and CDR2 (germline): DFQATT, SNEGSKA (reference sequence). CDR3 in DNA: TGCAGTGCTTATTCTAGCGGGGGGGCGAATGAGCAGTTCTTC. Translation: CSAYSSGGANEQFF.

This clonotype was found a few times. V is TRBV9 and J is TRBJ2-3, with 9 bases fitting TRBD1. V shed 5 bases, J shed 4 bases, and the junction held 8 bases outside the gene matches. Germline V CDR1 and CDR2: SGDLS, YYNGEE. The CDR3 runs 15 residues. The chain's CDR3 is CASSEGQGISDTQYF. CDR3 nucleotides: TGTGCCAGCAGTGAGGGACAGGGCATCTCAGATACGCAGTATTTT.

CDR3 loop: CASSLWSRNTEAFF. In nucleotides, the CDR3 is TGTGCCAGCAGCTTATGGAGTCGGAACACTGAAGCTTTCTTT. The chain uses TRBV7-8 and TRBJ1-1, with D uncertain. Germline-derived CDR1 and CDR2 are SGHVS and FQNEAQ. The CDR3 sequence is 14 residues long. The V end lost 2 bases, the J end lost 1 base, and 8 bases lay between the germline ends.

This clonotype was detected only a few times. This sequence joins TRBV5-1 and TRBJ1-6, with D uncertain. The CDR3 loop spans 17 amino acids. The germline V gene has CDR1 SGHRS and CDR2 YFSETQ. V was shortened by 4 bases and J by 9 bases, with 23 bases between the two germline ends. The CDR3 DNA reads TGCGCCAGCAGCCTAAGCTACAGCCGTGCTGCGATTTCACCCCTCCACTTT. It translates to CASSLSYSRAAISPLHF.

This chain connects TRBV5-5 to TRBJ2-5; a weak D match, TRBD2 (6 bases). Germline assignment: CDR1 SGHKS and CDR2 YYEKEE (reference sequence). Trimming cost V 0 bases and J 4 bases, with 19 bases left between them. CDR3 length: 17 residues. CDR3 amino acids: CASSLGGTVGVIETQYF. For the CDR3, the DNA is TGTGCCAGCAGCTTGGGCGGGACCGTCGGGGTTATAGAGACCCAGTACTTC.

This clonotype was recorded a few times. This chain connects TRBV3-1 to TRBJ2-7, with TRBD2 identical over 9 bases. Germline-derived CDR1 and CDR2 are LGHDT and YNNKEL (reference sequence). The CDR3 has 19 amino acids. The V gene end was trimmed by 2 bases and the J gene end by 6 bases; junction bases not matched to a gene: 20. CDR3 sequence: CASSQSPLSGGLIRGEQYF. In nucleotides, the CDR3 is TGTGCCAGCAGCCAAAGCCCCCTTAGCGGGGGCTTGATCAGGGGCGAGCAGTACTTC.

A few counts support this clonotype. The gene calls are TRBV7-6 and TRBJ2-3; 7 bases fit TRBD1. CDR1 and CDR2 from the germline V gene are SGHVS and FNYEAQ. The V gene end was trimmed by 5 bases and the J gene end by 2 bases; junction bases not matched to a gene: 10. This CDR3 spans 16 amino acids. The CDR3 nucleotides are TGTGCCAGCAGCGGGCGGACAGGAAAAACCACAGATACGCAGTATTTT. Translation: CASSGRTGKTTDTQYF.

The chain combines TRBV9 with TRBJ2-1, with 8 bases that match TRBD2. After removal of 6 bases from V and 2 bases from J, the junction contained 16 bases not matched to a gene. The CDR3 contains 18 residues. From germline, CDR1 is SGDLS and CDR2 YYNGEE. The CDR3: CASTQNPGGLVTYNEQFF. The CDR3 coding sequence is TGTGCCAGCACCCAGAATCCGGGGGGACTAGTCACCTACAATGAGCAGTTCTTC.

V and J are TRBV20-1 and TRBJ2-1; 7 nucleotides match TRBD1. V lost 5 bases and J lost 5; bases outside the gene matches: 6. Germline V gives CDR1 DFQATT, CDR2 SNEGSKA (reference sequence). The CDR3 is made up of 13 amino acids. The CDR3 protein is CSAQTGSDNEQFF. The CDR3 DNA follows: TGCAGTGCTCAGACAGGGTCTGACAATGAGCAGTTCTTC.

Only a few counts were recorded for this clonotype. CDR3 in DNA: TGCGCCAGCAGCTTGCCCAGGGGGAACTCCTACGAGCAGTACTTC. Protein product: CASSLPRGNSYEQYF. The V call is TRBV5-1, the J call TRBJ2-7; TRBD1 matches at 7 bases. CDR1 and CDR2 (germline): SGHRS, YFSETQ. V lost 1 base, J lost 0 bases, and 4 bases stayed unmatched. The CDR3 length is 15 residues. Filled out from reference TRBV5-1 and TRBJ2-7, the complete variable domain reads KAGVTQTPRYLIKTRGQQVTLSCSPISGHRSVSWYQQTPGQGLQFLFEYFSETQRNKGNFPGRFSGRQFSNSRSEMNVSTLELGDSALYLCASSLPRGNSYEQYFGPGTRLTVT.

Here the CDR3 DNA reads TGCGCCAGCAGCCAAGACTACGGACGATTGGAAAAACTGTTTTTT. It encodes CASSQDYGRLEKLFF. The rearrangement joins TRBV4-1 to TRBJ1-4, with D uncertain. CDR3 length: 15 amino acids. Trimming took off 0 bases at V and 8 bases at J, with 13 bases between the two ends. Per the germline V gene, CDR1 is MGHRA and CDR2 is YSYEKL.

The CDR3 sequence: CASSYIGPGYGYTF. The CDR3 nucleotides read TGTGCCAGCAGTTACATCGGCCCAGGGTATGGCTACACCTTC. The chain carries TRBV6-5 and TRBJ1-2, with TRBD1 as a possible D gene (5 bases). The germline V and J ends were trimmed by 2 bases and 5 bases, with 12 bases remaining between them. There are 14 residues in the CDR3. Germline V lookup: CDR1 MNHEY, CDR2 SVGAGI.

A few counts support this clonotype. V usage is TRBV15 and J usage is TRBJ2-1, with a weak D call TRBD1 (6 bases). V was cut by 0 bases and J by 0 bases, with 18 bases left in between. Germline CDR1 is LNHNV and CDR2 is YYDKDF (reference sequence). The CDR3 has 19 amino acids. CDR3: CATSRDPSWDMSSYNEQFF. CDR3 DNA sequence: TGTGCCACCAGCAGAGATCCGAGTTGGGACATGAGCTCCTACAATGAGCAGTTCTTC. The full variable domain, with the rest looked up from reference TRBV15 and TRBJ2-1, is DAMVIQNPRYQVTQFGKPVTLSCSQTLNHNVMYWYQQKSSQAPKLLFHYYDKDFNNEADTPDNFQSRRPNTSFCFLDIRSPGLGDTAMYLCATSRDPSWDMSSYNEQFFGPGTRLTVL.

J is TRBJ1-5 and V is TRBV27; D ambiguous. The germline V and J ends were trimmed by 6 bases and 7 bases, with 10 bases remaining between them. The CDR3 sequence is 12 residues long. The germline gives CDR1 MNHEY, CDR2 SMNVEV (reference sequence). CDR3: CASRGLGQPQHF. CDR3 nucleotide sequence: TGTGCCAGCAGGGGTCTAGGGCAGCCCCAGCATTTT.

This clonotype occurred a few times. V gene TRBV6-2 or TRBV6-3 combines with J gene TRBJ2-4, with a weak D call TRBD2 (6 bases). The length of the CDR3 is 14 residues. The V end was cut by 2 bases, the J end by 8 bases, with 13 bases between. Germline V CDR1 and CDR2: MNHEY, SVGEGT. In DNA form, the CDR3 reads TGTGCCAGCAGTTACACTGGCGGGGCGGACATTCAGTACTTC. Protein sequence: CASSYTGGADIQYF.

By sample share, this clonotype is medium-sized. This chain connects TRBV10-3 to TRBJ2-1, with D unresolved. The germline V and J ends were trimmed by 8 bases and 1 base, with 12 bases remaining between them. Germline CDR1 ENHRY, CDR2 SYGVKD. The CDR3 is 14 residues long. The CDR3 spells CAIRRLGSYNEQFF. CDR3 nucleotide sequence: TGTGCCATCCGACGGTTAGGGTCCTACAATGAGCAGTTCTTC.

The chain has TRBV6-5 and TRBJ1-2; D is unclear. From germline, CDR1 is MNHEY and CDR2 SVGAGI. The CDR3 is 16 amino acids. Trimming cost V 0 bases and J 0 bases, with 11 bases left between them. CDR3: CASSYSDAASNYGYTF. For the CDR3, the DNA is TGTGCCAGCAGTTACTCCGACGCGGCTTCTAACTATGGCTACACCTTC.

This clonotype was counted a few times. The chain combines TRBV7-2 with TRBJ2-3; the D gene is possibly TRBD1 (6 bases). CDR3 length equals 15 residues. Germline V gene sequence: CDR1 SGHTA, CDR2 FQGNSA. V was cut by 2 bases and J by 0 bases, with 9 bases left in between. CDR3 region: CASSLLRGSTDTQYF. DNA for the CDR3: TGTGCCAGCAGCTTACTGAGGGGGAGCACAGATACGCAGTATTTT.

The gene calls are TRBV4-3 and TRBJ2-7, with 7 bases fitting TRBD1. The CDR3 is 14 residues long. Germline V CDR1 and CDR2: LGHNA, YSLEER. The ends lost 4 bases at V and 1 base at J; junction bases unmatched: 4. CDR3 amino acids: CASSRETGSYEQYF. Written as DNA, the CDR3 is TGCGCCAGCAGCCGAGAGACAGGGTCCTACGAGCAGTACTTC.